Listed below are T cell receptor beta chains from one sample, sequenced in a study of blood T cell repertoires in COVID-19. Here immunoSEQ multiplex PCR was the method, and the copy in TCRdb shows in-frame clones only, minus some. Here the sample spans about 59,000 clones, approximately 90% being singletons. Material for sequencing was peripheral blood. All receptors come from an elderly man with acute or convalescent COVID-19. The CDR3 runs from the conserved cysteine through the conserved F or W. D genes are given only for firm matches. Clone size is not always given. Where it is, it says once, few, many or a class for expanded clones.

>TRBD1|TRBJ1-6|TRBV7-9|-
TGTGCCAGCAGCCCCTCGACAGGGATTCCTTCACCCCTCCACTTT
CASSPSTGIPSPLHF
>TRBD1|TRBJ1-5|TRBV6-6|-
TGTGCCAGCAGTTACGGGACAGGGGATCAGCCCCAGCATTTT
CASSYGTGDQPQHF
>-|TRBJ1-2|TRBV7-2|few
TGTGCCAGCAGTCTGGCTTCCCAGGGCTATGGCTACACCTTC
CASSLASQGYGYTF
>-|TRBJ1-2|TRBV6-5|-
TGTGCCAGCAGTTACTCGATGGAGGGAGCTGACTATGGCTACACCTTC
CASSYSMEGADYGYTF
>TRBD1|TRBJ1-6|TRBV5-8|-
TGTGCCAGCAGATTCCCGGGACAGAGCTCCTATAATTCACCCCTCCACTTT
CASRFPGQSSYNSPLHF
>-|TRBJ2-2|TRBV7-8|once
TGTGCCAGCAGCTTAGGAGGGGGATACACCGGGGAGCTGTTTTTT
CASSLGGGYTGELFF
>-|TRBJ2-7|TRBV11-1|-
TGTGCCAGCAGCTTAGACACCTCCTACGAGCAGTACTTC
CASSLDTSYEQYF
>-|TRBJ2-7|TRBV7-2|few
TGTGCCAGCAGCTTAGAGATGGGGCCCTACGAGCAGTACTTC
CASSLEMGPYEQYF
>-|TRBJ2-3|TRBV20-1|-
TGCAGTGCTGCAGGGGCAGATACGCAGTATTTT
CSAAGADTQYF
>-|TRBJ2-2|TRBV15|few
TGTGCCACCAGCAGAGGCCGCGGTACCGGGGAGCTGTTTTTT
CATSRGRGTGELFF
>TRBD1|TRBJ2-7|TRBV2|-
TGTGCCAGCAGTTCGGACAGGGGGTACGAGCAGTACTTC
CASSSDRGYEQYF
>TRBD1|TRBJ1-2|TRBV7-2|-
TGTGCCAGCAGCTTATCGGGGACAGCTTATGGCTACACCTTC
CASSLSGTAYGYTF
>TRBD1|TRBJ2-3|TRBV7-3|-
TGTGCCAGCAGCCGGGACAGGGGGTCGGCAGATACGCAGTATTTT
CASSRDRGSADTQYF
>TRBD1|TRBJ1-2|TRBV6-6|-
TGTGCCAGCAGTTTTTCCCCTTCGGGACAGAAGTATGGCTACACCTTC
CASSFSPSGQKYGYTF
>-|TRBJ2-5|TRBV4-2|-
TGTGCCAGCAGCCAAGATTTAAGTGGCTGGGAGACCCAGTACTTC
CASSQDLSGWETQYF
>TRBD1|TRBJ1-6|TRBV9|once
TGTGCCAGCAGCCCCCCCGGGACAGGGGGTTTAGGTTCACCCCTCCACTTT
CASSPPGTGGLGSPLHF
>TRBD1|TRBJ2-5|TRBV30|-
TGTGCCTGGAGTGTACTTGGACAGGGGGCGGAGACCCAGTACTTC
CAWSVLGQGAETQYF
>TRBD1|TRBJ1-2|TRBV27|-
TGTGCCAGCAGTCCCATGACAGGGGGCAGTGGCTATGGCTACACCTTC
CASSPMTGGSGYGYTF
>-|TRBJ2-4|TRBV7-2|-
TGTGCCAGCAGCTCCGCGGGAGCCAAAAACATTCAGTACTTC
CASSSAGAKNIQYF
>TRBD2|TRBJ2-5|TRBV6-1|-
TGTGCCAGCAGTGCCACTAGCGGGGGAGACCTAAAGACCCAGTACTTC
CASSATSGGDLKTQYF
>TRBD2|TRBJ2-3|TRBV24-1|-
TGTGCCACCACCGGGACTAGCGGGGGGGGCACAGATACGCAGTATTTT
CATTGTSGGGTDTQYF
>-|TRBJ2-7|TRBV10-3|-
TGTGCCATCAGTGATCCCCGGGACTCCGAATCCTACGAGCAGTACTTC
CAISDPRDSESYEQYF
>-|TRBJ2-2|TRBV6-6|-
TGTGCCAGCCTCCCTACGGGTTGGCAGACCGGGGAGCTGTTTTTT
CASLPTGWQTGELFF
>-|TRBJ2-7|TRBV4-1|-
TGCGCCAGCAGCCAAGCCCCAGGGAATACCTACGAGCAGTACTTC
CASSQAPGNTYEQYF
>-|TRBJ1-4|TRBV25-1|once
TGTGCCAGCAGTGAATATAGGAGCAGTAATGAAAAACTGTTTTTT
CASSEYRSSNEKLFF
>-|TRBJ2-1|TRBV2|-
TGTGCCAGCAGCCGACTCCGGGTCCCTAACAATGAGCAGTTCTTC
CASSRLRVPNNEQFF
>TRBD1|TRBJ1-4|TRBV10-3|-
TGTGCCATCAGTGAGTCAGGAGGGGGCAGTGAAAAACTGTTTTTT
CAISESGGGSEKLFF
>-|TRBJ1-6|TRBV3-1/TRBV3-2|-
TGTGCCAGCAGCCAAGATTTCGGGAATTCACCCCTCCACTTT
CASSQDFGNSPLHF
>-|TRBJ1-1|TRBV5-4|-
TGTGCCAGCAGCTCACCAGGGTGGAGACAGAACACTGAAGCTTTCTTT
CASSSPGWRQNTEAFF
>-|TRBJ1-3|TRBV5-1|-
TGCGCCAGCAGCATAGCCGGGGGTGGAAACACCATATATTTT
CASSIAGGGNTIYF
>TRBD2|TRBJ2-3|TRBV2|-
TGTGCCAGCAGTGAAACTTACGGACTAGCGGGTCTCACAGATACGCAGTATTTT
CASSETYGLAGLTDTQYF
>TRBD2|TRBJ2-1|TRBV7-2|once
TGTGCCAGCAGCCCACAGGCTAGCGGGGGCAATGAGCAGTTCTTC
CASSPQASGGNEQFF
>-|TRBJ1-5|TRBV7-9|-
TGTGCCAGCAGCTTATTCGGCAGCGAGAATCAGCCCCAGCATTTT
CASSLFGSENQPQHF
>-|TRBJ1-5|TRBV4-2|-
TGTGCCAGCAGCCAAGATATTGAGGCAAGTCAGCCCCAGCATTTT
CASSQDIEASQPQHF
>-|TRBJ2-2|TRBV18|-
TGTGCCAGCTCACCTCGACAAGTGAACACCGGGGAGCTGTTTTTT
CASSPRQVNTGELFF
>-|TRBJ1-5|TRBV30|-
TGTGCCTGGGGGGACAATAGCAATCAGCCCCAGCATTTT
CAWGDNSNQPQHF
>-|TRBJ2-7|TRBV5-6|-
TGTGCCAGCACTGCAGGGTCCTACGAGCAGTACTTC
CASTAGSYEQYF
>TRBD2|TRBJ2-1|TRBV7-2|-
TGTGCCAGCAGCTTAGGGCGGGGGGCAGGTGAGCAGTTCTTC
CASSLGRGAGEQFF
>TRBD2|TRBJ2-6|TRBV19|-
TGTGCCACCAGCCCCGCGGGGACTAGCTCTGGGGCCAACGTCCTGACTTTC
CATSPAGTSSGANVLTF
>-|TRBJ2-7|TRBV9|-
TGTGCCAGCAGCGCAGACATTCGACAGGACTCCTACGAGCAGTACTTC
CASSADIRQDSYEQYF
>TRBD2|TRBJ2-3|TRBV6-5|-
TGTGCCAGCATTCTAGCGGGGGGAACAGATACGCAGTATTTT
CASILAGGTDTQYF
>TRBD1|TRBJ2-7|TRBV30|-
TGTGCCTGGAGCTCCGGGACAGGCTACGAGCAGTACTTC
CAWSSGTGYEQYF